The 8 T cell receptor beta chains below were found in one sample sequenced in a study of T cell repertoires in cytomegalovirus infection. Using its own MiXCR run on the reads, TCRdb lists one record per CDR3 protein. The profile shows around 900,000 distinct CDR3 sequences, around 32% of them singletons. No antigen is known for these receptors. Sequences were derived from cultured CD8+ T cells from PBMCs, sampled from culture after CMV antigen stimulation. The receptors stem from a human donor in good health (CMV status not recorded). Some clones in this sample may be carry-over from other donors' samples.

This clonotype was detected only a few times. This chain links TRBV18 with TRBJ2-1; tentatively, D is TRBD1 or TRBD2 (7 bases each). V lost 0 bases to trimming and J lost 4 bases, with 19 bases between them. Germline lookup yields CDR1 KGHSH and CDR2 LQKENI. The CDR3 spans 18 residues. The CDR3 is CASSPPREARGGYNEQFF. CDR3 in DNA: TGTGCCAGCTCACCACCGCGAGAAGCCAGGGGGGGTTACAATGAGCAGTTCTTC. Combining the CDR3 with reference TRBV18 and TRBJ2-1 gives the whole variable domain NAGVMQNPRHLVRRRGQEARLRCSPMKGHSHVYWYRQLPEEGLKFMVYLQKENIIDESGMPKERFSAEFPKEGPSILRIQQVVRGDSAAYFCASSPPREARGGYNEQFFGPGTRLTVL.

The V gene is TRBV6-5, the J gene TRBJ1-2; no clear D. V dropped 5 bases and J dropped 4 bases, with 17 bases sitting between them. In germline, CDR1 is MNHEY, CDR2 SVGAGI. This CDR3 has 15 amino acids. The CDR3 nucleotides are TGTGCCAGCAGTCCCCGCAGCCCTGCGGGCTATGGCTACACCTTC. It codes for CASSPRSPAGYGYTF.

This clonotype was seen a few times. The chain carries TRBV7-2 and TRBJ1-2, with D tentatively TRBD1 (6 bases). The length of the CDR3 is 12 residues. V lost 10 bases and J lost 6, with 15 bases in between. Germline V CDR1 and CDR2: SGHTA, FQGNSA. CDR3 residues: CATTGGAHGYTF. CDR3 nucleotide sequence: TGTGCCACCACTGGGGGGGCCCATGGCTACACCTTC.

This clonotype was recorded at least ten times. The rearrangement joins TRBV12-3 or TRBV12-4 to TRBJ2-5; D not certain. V was trimmed by 3 bases and J by 4 bases, leaving 12 bases between them. The CDR3 extends over 14 amino acids. CDR3 DNA sequence: TGTGCCAGCAGTTTCGGACCCTGGGGAGAGACCCAGTACTTC. Protein: CASSFGPWGETQYF.

The chain combines TRBV24-1 with TRBJ2-2, with 9 positions matching TRBD1. V trimming: 6 bases; J trimming: 7 bases; junction bases outside the gene matches: 11. The germline gives CDR1 KGHDR, CDR2 SFDVKD. The CDR3 is 16 amino acids. CDR3 coding DNA: TGTGCCACCAGTTCCAGACAGGGGGGCCACAGCGGGGAGCTGTTTTTT. Amino acids: CATSSRQGGHSGELFF.

This clonotype turned up a few times. The DNA of the CDR3 is TGTGCCATTCCGACAGCGCGGGACGGCTACACCTTC. Its translation is CAIPTARDGYTF. The rearrangement links TRBV12-3 or TRBV12-4 to TRBJ1-2; maybe TRBD1 (5 bases). V was shortened by 10 bases and J by 8 bases, with 17 bases between the two germline ends. The CDR3 runs to 12 residues.

A few counts support this clonotype. This sequence joins TRBV12-3 or TRBV12-4 and TRBJ1-1; D might be TRBD1 (5 bases). The CDR3 runs to 14 residues. Trimming pared 7 bases from V and 7 bases from J, leaving 19 bases between. The CDR3 DNA follows: TGTGCCAGCACTCCCGACAGCGCTGACTTTGAAGCTTTCTTT. This sequence encodes CASTPDSADFEAFF.

The table lists this clonotype with many counts. The V and J genes are TRBV7-9 and TRBJ1-2, with TRBD1 identical over 9 bases. Germline V gene lookup returns CDR1 SEHNR and CDR2 FQNEAQ (reference sequence). The CDR3 is made up of 15 amino acids. V shed 7 bases and J 8 bases; nucleotides not matched to a gene: 14. DNA for the CDR3: TGTGCCAGCAACCCTCCTATTGACAGGGGGAACGGCTACACCTTC. Amino acids: CASNPPIDRGNGYTF.